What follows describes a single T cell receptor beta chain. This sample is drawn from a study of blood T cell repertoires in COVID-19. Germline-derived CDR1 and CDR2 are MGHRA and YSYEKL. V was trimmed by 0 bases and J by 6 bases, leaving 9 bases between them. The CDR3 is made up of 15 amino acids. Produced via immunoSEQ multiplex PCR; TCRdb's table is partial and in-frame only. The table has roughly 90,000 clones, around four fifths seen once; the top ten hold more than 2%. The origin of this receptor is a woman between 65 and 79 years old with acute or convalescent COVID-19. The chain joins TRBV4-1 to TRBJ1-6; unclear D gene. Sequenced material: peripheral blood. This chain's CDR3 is CASSQDQFFNSPLHF. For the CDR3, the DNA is TGCGCCAGCAGCCAAGATCAGTTCTTTAATTCACCCCTCCACTTT.